The present T cell receptor beta chain was sequenced within a study of cytomegalovirus exposure and HLA in healthy donors. The PCR used 60 Vbeta and 13 Jbeta primers. The protocol was immunoSEQ multiplex PCR, while the TCRdb copy is restricted to in-frame clones and leaves out a portion. Of 160,000 or so clones in the sample, approximately 79% were seen once. Trimming removed 4 bases from V and 8 bases from J; junction bases left unmatched: 10. This CDR3 contains 14 residues. CDR1 SGHDN and CDR2 FVKESK come from the germline V gene. Study findings and constraints: Accurate prediction of most subjects' HLA-A and HLA-B alleles from TCR beta sequences was reported.

This clone was observed a handful of times. The target antigen is unknown. This receptor was taken from a woman aged 45-65 years in good health and CMV-seropositive. The V gene is TRBV14, the J gene TRBJ1-2; TRBD1 agrees at 7 bases. Sequenced sample: PBMCs. The CDR3 DNA reads TGTGCCAGCAGCCCAAATCAACAGGGGACGGGCTACACCTTC. Its translation is CASSPNQQGTGYTF. Using reference TRBV14 and TRBJ1-2 for the parts outside the CDR3, the full variable domain is EAGVTQFPSHSVIEKGQTVTLRCDPISGHDNLYWYRRVMGKEIKFLLHFVKESKQDESGMPNNRFLAERTGGTYSTLKVQPAELEDSGVYFCASSPNQQGTGYTFGSGTRLTVV.